These 24 T cell receptor beta chains were all obtained from the same sample, sequenced in a study of CD8 T cells in ankylosing spondylitis. TCRdb re-called the 5' RACE reads through MiXCR, storing one row per CDR3 protein. The sample comprises some 250,000 distinct CDR3 sequences, around 10% of which are singletons, and less than 8% rests with the top ten. Material: blood, either unsorted or a sorted T cell fraction (not recorded which). These receptors all stem from a male donor with ankylosing spondylitis or in good health (not recorded which).

The table lists this clonotype with many counts. CDR3 protein: CASSLVGGASDTQYF. The CDR3 region has the DNA TGTGCCAGCAGCTTGGTGGGGGGGGCCTCAGATACGCAGTATTTT. The chain employs TRBV11-2 and TRBJ2-3; D may be TRBD2 (7 bases). This CDR3 has 15 residues. The germline V gene encodes CDR1 SGHAT and CDR2 FQNNGV. Trimming removed 3 bases from V and 4 bases from J, with 14 bases in between.

This clonotype was recorded many times. This chain joins TRBV7-8 and TRBJ1-1; D not resolved. The CDR3 is 15 residues long. V lost 5 bases, J lost 1 base, and 14 bases lay in between. Per the germline V gene, CDR1 is SGHVS and CDR2 is FQNEAQ. The CDR3 DNA is TGTGCCAGCAGCCCCGACCCGAGGGCGAACACTGAAGCTTTCTTT. Its protein product is CASSPDPRANTEAFF.

The chain employs TRBV18 and TRBJ1-4, with D uncertain. The CDR3 has 16 amino acids. Trimming took 0 bases from V and 5 from J, leaving 13 bases between them. The germline V gene encodes CDR1 KGHSH and CDR2 LQKENI. The CDR3: CASSPPGGFANEKLFF. In DNA form, the CDR3 reads TGTGCCAGCTCACCACCGGGAGGGTTCGCGAATGAAAAACTGTTTTTT.

This clonotype has at least ten counts. The rearrangement links TRBV14 to TRBJ1-1; D perhaps matches TRBD1 (5 bases). Trimming stripped 1 base from V and 4 bases from J, with 13 bases between. The CDR3 extends over 15 amino acids. The germline V gene has CDR1 SGHDN and CDR2 FVKESK. CDR3 sequence: CASSQVGVPSTEAFF. CDR3 coding DNA: TGTGCCAGCAGCCAAGTAGGGGTACCCAGCACTGAAGCTTTCTTT.

The CDR3 sequence is CASSAPKLGQGSPYEQYF. The CDR3 bases are TGCGCCAGCAGCGCCCCTAAGCTCGGACAGGGATCACCCTACGAGCAGTACTTC. The rearrangement joins TRBV4-1 to TRBJ2-7; 8 bases line up with TRBD1. The junction had 17 bases not matched to a gene; V was cut back by 5 bases and J by 2 bases. The CDR3 runs 18 residues. Germline lookup yields CDR1 MGHRA and CDR2 YSYEKL.

This clonotype was found many times. This chain connects TRBV5-1 to TRBJ1-1, with 10 bases aligning to TRBD1. The ends lost 0 bases at V and 6 bases at J; junction bases unmatched: 2. The CDR3 contains 14 residues. The germline V gene encodes CDR1 SGHRS and CDR2 YFSETQ. CDR3 amino acids: CASSLGQGAAEAFF. The CDR3 DNA reads TGCGCCAGCAGCTTGGGACAGGGGGCGGCTGAAGCTTTCTTT.

At least ten counts were recorded for this clonotype. V usage is TRBV5-5 and J usage is TRBJ2-4; D not certain. This CDR3 is 16 amino acids long. V was trimmed by 0 bases and J by 0 bases, leaving 10 bases between them. The germline V gene has CDR1 SGHKS and CDR2 YYEKEE (reference sequence). CDR3 bases: TGTGCCAGCAGCTTGGTTTCAGGTTTAGCCAAAAACATTCAGTACTTC. This encodes CASSLVSGLAKNIQYF.

The V gene is TRBV10-3, the J gene TRBJ2-7, with D perhaps given as TRBD1 or TRBD2 (6 bases each). Germline loops: CDR1 ENHRY, CDR2 SYGVKD. Trimming removed 11 bases at V and 0 bases at J, with 20 bases between. The CDR3 consists of 15 residues. CDR3 in DNA: TGTGCCGCGACGGAGGGGGACTGGAGCTCCTACGAGCAGTACTTC. As protein: CAATEGDWSSYEQYF.

This clonotype was recorded at least ten times. This chain uses TRBV6-5 with TRBJ2-7, with 9 bases that match TRBD1. Germline values: CDR1 MNHEY, CDR2 SVGAGI. The CDR3 consists of 16 residues. V lost 0 bases and J lost 2; bases outside the gene matches: 5. This CDR3 reads CASSYSLDRGAYEQYF. In DNA form, the CDR3 reads TGTGCCAGCAGTTACTCTCTGGACAGGGGCGCCTACGAGCAGTACTTC.

This clonotype came up many times. The CDR3 is CASSSSMVFRETQYF. CDR3 bases: TGCGCCAGCAGCTCGTCAATGGTTTTCCGAGAGACCCAGTACTTC. The chain combines TRBV5-1 with TRBJ2-5; D remains unclear. The CDR3 is made up of 15 amino acids. Per the germline V gene, CDR1 is SGHRS and CDR2 is YFSETQ. Trimming removed 3 bases from V and 4 bases from J, with 16 bases in between.

Details on this clonotype: This could be a read error, since a much larger clone is one nucleotide away. The chain combines TRBV7-3 with TRBJ2-1; tentative D call: TRBD2 (6 bases). Germline V gene lookup returns CDR1 SGHTA and CDR2 FQGTGA. The CDR3 runs 14 residues. In DNA form, the CDR3 reads TGTGTCAGCAGCTTCGGGGGTAATTACAATGAGCAGTTCTTC. It translates to CVSSFGGNYNEQFF.

This rearrangement joins TRBV5-1 to TRBJ2-5; D ambiguous. The CDR3 loop spans 14 amino acids. CDR1 is SGHRS, CDR2 YFSETQ, per germline. The V end was cut by 0 bases, the J end by 5 bases, with 11 bases between. The CDR3 region is CASSLAQFTETQYF. Here the CDR3 DNA reads TGCGCCAGCAGCTTGGCACAGTTCACCGAGACCCAGTACTTC.

V is TRBV5-1 and J is TRBJ1-5; D remains ambiguous. Germline V CDR1 and CDR2: SGHRS, YFSETQ. There are 15 residues in the CDR3. V was trimmed by 1 base and J by 1 base, leaving 9 bases between them. The CDR3 DNA sequence: TGCGCCAGCAGCTTGACGGCAGGAAGCAATCAGCCCCAGCATTTT. The encoded protein is CASSLTAGSNQPQHF.

This clonotype was recorded at least ten times. The V call is TRBV5-1, the J call TRBJ1-1; D unresolved. Trimming removed 3 bases from V and 3 bases from J, with 9 bases in between. Germline CDR1 SGHRS, CDR2 YFSETQ. The CDR3 is 13 residues long. The CDR3 spells CASSSDVYTEAFF. Here the CDR3 DNA reads TGCGCCAGCAGCTCGGACGTATACACTGAAGCTTTCTTT.

There are many counts of this clonotype. The genes are TRBV29-1 and TRBJ2-2; D is possibly TRBD2 (6 bases). The CDR3 is made up of 16 amino acids. In germline, CDR1 is SQVTM, CDR2 ANQGSEA. V lost 7 bases to trimming and J lost 0 bases, with 18 bases between them. As DNA, the CDR3 is TGCAGCGCTACGGCGGGGAACACCGCGAACACCGGGGAGCTGTTTTTT. Its protein is CSATAGNTANTGELFF.

The V call is TRBV11-2, the J call TRBJ2-3, with D perhaps TRBD1 (6 bases). CDR3 length: 16 residues. V was clipped by 2 bases and J by 4 bases, with 16 bases between them. Per the germline V gene, CDR1 is SGHAT and CDR2 is FQNNGV. The chain's CDR3 is CASSLKPTGWADTQYF. CDR3 DNA: TGTGCCAGCAGCTTAAAACCGACAGGTTGGGCAGATACGCAGTATTTT. Combining the CDR3 with reference TRBV11-2 and TRBJ2-3 gives the whole variable domain EAGVAQSPRYKIIEKRQSVAFWCNPISGHATLYWYQQILGQGPKLLIQFQNNGVVDDSQLPKDRFSAERLKGVDSTLKIQPAKLEDSAVYLCASSLKPTGWADTQYFGPGTRLTVL.

The V call is TRBV28, the J call TRBJ2-7; D not resolved. The CDR3 runs to 15 residues. Trimming stripped 6 bases from V and 0 bases from J, with 15 bases between. Germline loops: CDR1 MDHEN, CDR2 SYDVKM. The chain's CDR3 is CASSPLSVSSYEQYF. The CDR3 DNA reads as TGTGCCAGCAGCCCCCTCAGCGTGAGCTCCTACGAGCAGTACTTC. Full variable domain (missing parts from reference TRBV28 and TRBJ2-7): DVKVTQSSRYLVKRTGEKVFLECVQDMDHENMFWYRQDPGLGLRLIYFSYDVKMKEKGDIPEGYSVSREKKERFSLILESASTNQTSMYLCASSPLSVSSYEQYFGPGTRLTVT.

The chain recombines TRBV6-5 with TRBJ2-7; 10 nucleotides match TRBD2. The CDR3 length is 19 residues. Trimming removed 2 bases from V and 3 bases from J; junction bases left unmatched: 16. Germline V gene lookup returns CDR1 MNHEY and CDR2 SVGAGI. The CDR3 DNA reads TGTGCCAGCAGTTACGGTTGGGGTGGGCGACTAGCGGGCATCTACGAGCAGTACTTC. Translated, it gives CASSYGWGGRLAGIYEQYF.

This clonotype has at least ten counts. The V gene is TRBV7-8, the J gene TRBJ2-3; the D is unclear. Deletions cut 2 bases from V and 4 bases from J, with 10 bases between. This CDR3 is 14 amino acids long. Germline V CDR1 and CDR2: SGHVS, FQNEAQ. CDR3 region: CASSLMIKADTQYF. As DNA, the CDR3 is TGTGCCAGCAGCTTAATGATAAAGGCAGATACGCAGTATTTT.

This clonotype was counted at least ten times. The chain couples TRBV6-5 to TRBJ2-4; 8 nucleotides match TRBD1. V was pared by 4 bases and J by 8 bases, with 13 bases of the junction left unmatched. CDR1 is MNHEY, CDR2 SVGAGI, per germline. This CDR3 region has 16 residues. This chain's CDR3 is CASSSLRTGFSDIQYF. In DNA form, the CDR3 reads TGTGCCAGCAGTTCTCTCCGGACAGGGTTCAGCGACATTCAGTACTTC.

This clonotype has a handful of counts. The gene calls are TRBV4-2 and TRBJ2-2; either TRBD1 or TRBD2 may supply D (5 bases each). V was trimmed by 3 bases and J by 1 base, leaving 18 bases between them. Per germline, CDR1 LGHNA and CDR2 YNFKEQ. There are 18 residues in the CDR3. The CDR3 sequence: CASSHEGELLLNTGELFF. Here the CDR3 DNA reads TGTGCCAGCAGCCACGAAGGGGAGCTGCTCCTGAACACCGGGGAGCTGTTTTTT.

This clonotype has ten or more counts. The CDR3, as DNA: TGCAGTGCTAGAGGGCAGGGGGTGAATCAGCCCCAGCATTTT. Translated: CSARGQGVNQPQHF. The V gene is TRBV20-1, the J gene TRBJ1-5; 7 bases agree with TRBD1. There are 14 residues in the CDR3. Looked up from germline, CDR1 is DFQATT and CDR2 is SNEGSKA (reference sequence). Trimming took 1 base from V and 4 from J; bases not matched to a gene: 4.

The chain recombines TRBV12-3 or TRBV12-4 with TRBJ1-1; D is unresolved. The CDR3 runs 17 residues. V was trimmed by 3 bases and J by 3 bases, leaving 20 bases between them. The CDR3 is CASSFLVGGLVDTEAFF. The CDR3, as DNA: TGTGCCAGCAGTTTTTTGGTCGGAGGTCTAGTTGACACTGAAGCTTTCTTT.

This clonotype was seen repeatedly, ten times or more. This chain connects TRBV5-1 to TRBJ1-2; tentatively, D is TRBD1 (5 bases). The CDR3 loop spans 14 amino acids. Deletions cut 0 bases from V and 4 bases from J, with 10 bases between. Germline CDR1 is SGHRS and CDR2 is YFSETQ. The CDR3 DNA reads TGCGCCAGCAGCTTGGTGGGACGGAGCTATGGCTACACCTTC. It yields the protein CASSLVGRSYGYTF. Full variable domain (outside the CDR3, taken from reference TRBV5-1 and TRBJ1-2): KAGVTQTPRYLIKTRGQQVTLSCSPISGHRSVSWYQQTPGQGLQFLFEYFSETQRNKGNFPGRFSGRQFSNSRSEMNVSTLELGDSALYLCASSLVGRSYGYTFGSGTRLTVV.